Following are 16 T cell receptor beta chains from one sample sequenced in a study of T cells expressing NK-cell markers (dated by TCRdb to 2020 to 2022). Receptor libraries were prepared by 5' RACE. The sequencer was an Illumina HiSeq 2000. TCRdb reprocessed the reads, and each CDR3 protein sequence is entered once, without DNA. The sample's own table lists a few hundred thousand distinct CDR3 sequences. Together, the top ten hold roughly 5.2% of the sample. The specimen sequenced was blood T cells: a sorted CD56 or NKG2C T cell subset, CD4+ or CD8+ T cells, or bulk PBMC T cells (not recorded which). The receptors stem from a man between 18 and 69 years old in good health.

The chain uses TRBV2 and TRBJ2-1. CDR1 and CDR2 (germline): SNHLY, FYNNEI. The CDR3 has 13 amino acids. CDR3 sequence: CASSERQYNEQFF.

The chain recombines TRBV5-1 with TRBJ2-7; TCRdb names TRBD1, which stays unverified in the absence of DNA. This CDR3 region has 14 residues. Germline V lookup: CDR1 SGHRS, CDR2 YFSETQ. CDR3 protein: CASHLQGGGREQYF.

V and J are TRBV5-6 and TRBJ2-7; TCRdb gives TRBD2 as the D gene, but with no DNA this cannot be confirmed. CDR3 length: 15 residues. Germline values: CDR1 SGHDT, CDR2 YYEEEE. The CDR3 loop is CASSRGASGFYEQYF.

The rearrangement links TRBV7-7 to TRBJ2-2; the D call from TCRdb, TRBD1, cannot be confirmed without DNA. The CDR3 loop spans 14 amino acids. Per germline, CDR1 SSHAT and CDR2 FNYEAQ (reference sequence). CDR3 loop: CASSFRTNTGELFF.

The rearrangement joins TRBV6-1 to TRBJ1-2; TCRdb proposes TRBD1, but this gene call is untestable without DNA. CDR3 length: 15 residues. Germline CDR1 is MNHNS and CDR2 is SASEGT. CDR3 region: CASSPTPDRVRGYTF.

The chain combines TRBV7-7 with TRBJ1-4; TCRdb gives TRBD1 as the D gene, but with no DNA this cannot be confirmed. Germline CDR1 SSHAT, CDR2 FNYEAQ (reference sequence). The CDR3 length is 16 residues. The CDR3 loop is CASKGRGERYYEKLFF.

CDR3 amino acids: CASSVGPGSSGSTDTQYF. The rearrangement links TRBV9 to TRBJ2-3; TCRdb reports TRBD2, a call that lacks DNA to check it against. The CDR3 covers 18 residues. Per the germline V gene, CDR1 is SGDLS and CDR2 is YYNGEE.

V is TRBV7-8 and J is TRBJ2-7; the TCRdb D gene call, TRBD2, has no DNA to confirm it. The CDR3 sequence is 14 residues long. The germline gives CDR1 SGHVS, CDR2 FQNEAQ. This chain's CDR3 is CASSFAGLEYEQYF.

V is TRBV28 and J is TRBJ2-2; TCRdb picks TRBD1, but there is no DNA to check that call. The CDR3 extends over 13 amino acids. Germline values: CDR1 MDHEN, CDR2 SYDVKM. The chain's CDR3 is CAVSEGVTGELFF.

The chain uses TRBV27 and TRBJ2-7. The CDR3 length is 13 residues. Looked up from germline, CDR1 is MNHEY and CDR2 is SMNVEV (reference sequence). CDR3 region: CASSLKDNYEQYF.

The chain is built from TRBV6-5 and TRBJ2-1; TCRdb's assignment of TRBD2 cannot be checked, as there is no DNA. CDR1 and CDR2 (germline): MNHEY, SVGAGI. This CDR3 region has 17 residues. CDR3 region: CASSYGIAGGHYNEQFF.

V and J are TRBV5-6 and TRBJ2-1. CDR1 is SGHDT and CDR2 is YYEEEE in the germline V gene. The CDR3 is 12 amino acids. CDR3 sequence reads: CASSFRRSEQFF.

CDR3 sequence: CSVMAAGNQPQHF. The chain employs TRBV20-1 and TRBJ1-5. The CDR3 contains 13 residues. Germline V gives CDR1 DFQATT, CDR2 SNEGSKA (reference sequence).

The CDR3 region is CASSSTTAATEAFF. The rearrangement uses TRBV5-1 and TRBJ1-1. Germline lookup yields CDR1 SGHRS and CDR2 YFSETQ. The CDR3 consists of 14 residues.

V gene TRBV6-5 combines with J gene TRBJ1-2. CDR3 length equals 14 residues. CDR1 and CDR2 from the germline V gene are MNHEY and SVGAGI. This CDR3 reads CASSYDPASYGYTF.

V and J are TRBV19 and TRBJ2-2. Per germline, CDR1 LNHDA and CDR2 SQIVND (reference sequence). The CDR3 extends over 18 amino acids. The CDR3 here is CASSIGPGVRSNTGELFF.